The T cell receptor (beta chain) under discussion was sequenced for a study of CD8+ T cells in alopecia areata. Turning to the study itself: Treatment ran 6 to 18 months, with 6 months of follow-up afterward. Severity in treated patients was scored by percentage of scalp area affected.

The CDR3 sequence is 13 residues long. The V segment lost 6 bases and the J segment 1 base; nucleotides outside the gene matches: 6. The germline CDR1 and CDR2 sequences are SQVTM and ANQGSEA. For this clone: The target antigen is unknown.

Study-wide findings and caveats: Mouse data revealed clearer TCR sharing than patient data did, a gap possibly tied to HLA. Uncertainty about whether baseline CD8+ expansion is linked to response remains, with one nonresponder.

RNA, once extracted, was reverse transcribed into cDNA for use as the sequencing template. The repertoire was sequenced with immunoSEQ multiplex PCR; TCRdb's copy has only in-frame clones and lacks some. The sample lists roughly 100,000 clones; approximately 60% were seen once. Treatment reported: oral pan-JAK inhibitor, 5-10 mg twice daily. This chain joins TRBV29-1 and TRBJ2-7; 7 bases match TRBD1. The receptor was derived from a human donor with alopecia areata. This material consisted of CD8+ T cells sorted from blood, taken at week 4, from a patient treated with tofacitinib. As DNA, the CDR3 is TGCAGCGTGAATTACAGGGGATCCTACGAGCAGTACTTC. It encodes CSVNYRGSYEQYF.